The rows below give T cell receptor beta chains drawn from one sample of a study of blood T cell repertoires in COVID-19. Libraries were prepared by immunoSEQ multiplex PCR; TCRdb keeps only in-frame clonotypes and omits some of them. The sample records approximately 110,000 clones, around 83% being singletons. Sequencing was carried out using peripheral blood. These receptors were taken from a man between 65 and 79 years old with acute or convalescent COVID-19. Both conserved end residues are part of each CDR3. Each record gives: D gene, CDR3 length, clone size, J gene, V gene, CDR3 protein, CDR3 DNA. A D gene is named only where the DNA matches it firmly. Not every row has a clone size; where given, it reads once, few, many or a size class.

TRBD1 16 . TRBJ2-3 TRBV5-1 CASSLEGTGRTDTQYF TGCGCCAGCAGCTTGGAAGGGACAGGACGAACAGATACGCAGTATTTT
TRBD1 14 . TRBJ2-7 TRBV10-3 CAISDETGDYEQYF TGTGCCATCAGTGATGAGACAGGGGATTACGAGCAGTACTTC
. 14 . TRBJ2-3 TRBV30 CAWSRGAVADTQYF TGTGCCTGGAGTCGGGGGGCTGTCGCAGATACGCAGTATTTT
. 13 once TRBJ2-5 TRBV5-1 CASSLAARETQYF TGCGCCAGCAGCTTGGCCGCCAGGGAGACCCAGTACTTC
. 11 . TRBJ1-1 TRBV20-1 CSADRYTEAFF TGCAGCGCTGACAGGTACACTGAAGCTTTCTTT
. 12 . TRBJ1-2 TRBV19 CASSSRVGGYTF TGTGCCAGTTCCAGCAGGGTGGGCGGCTACACCTTC
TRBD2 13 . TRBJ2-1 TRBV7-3 CASSRAGGREQFF TGTGCCAGCAGTCGAGCGGGGGGCCGGGAGCAGTTCTTC
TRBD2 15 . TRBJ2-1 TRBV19 CASSIDLREGTGQFF TGTGCCAGTAGTATAGATTTACGGGAGGGCACGGGGCAGTTCTTC
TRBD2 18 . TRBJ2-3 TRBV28 CASSFAGLALTYTDTQYF TGTGCCAGCAGTTTTGCAGGACTAGCGCTTACCTACACAGATACGCAGTATTTT
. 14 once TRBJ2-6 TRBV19 CASSKESGANVLTF TGTGCCAGTAGTAAGGAGTCTGGGGCCAACGTCCTGACTTTC
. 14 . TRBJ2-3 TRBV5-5 CASSLDGSTDTQYF TGTGCCAGCAGCTTGGACGGTAGCACAGATACGCAGTATTTT
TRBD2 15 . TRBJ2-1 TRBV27 CASTLRTSGSHEQFF TGTGCCAGCACCCTTCGGACTAGCGGGAGTCATGAGCAGTTCTTC
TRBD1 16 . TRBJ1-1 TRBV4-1 CASSQGSDRGNTEAFF TGCGCCAGCAGCCAGGGGTCTGACAGGGGCAACACTGAAGCTTTCTTT
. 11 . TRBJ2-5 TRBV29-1 CAAAGQETQYF TGCGCAGCGGCTGGCCAAGAGACCCAGTACTTC
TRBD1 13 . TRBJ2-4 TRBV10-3 CAISETGTGIQYF TGTGCCATCAGTGAGACCGGGACAGGGATTCAGTACTTC
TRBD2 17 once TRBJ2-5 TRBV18 CASSPLASGGLMETQYF TGTGCCAGCTCACCGTTGGCTAGCGGGGGATTGATGGAGACCCAGTACTTC
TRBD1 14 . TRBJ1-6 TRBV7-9 CASRKDRLDSPLHF TGTGCCAGCAGAAAGGACAGGCTCGATTCACCCCTCCACTTT
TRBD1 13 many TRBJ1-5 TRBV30 CAWSTGGGQPQHF TGTGCCTGGAGTACAGGGGGCGGTCAGCCCCAGCATTTT
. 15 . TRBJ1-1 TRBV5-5 CASSLAGTTNTEAFF TGTGCCAGCAGCTTGGCCGGGACAACCAACACTGAAGCTTTCTTT
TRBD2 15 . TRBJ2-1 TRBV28 CASRGLAEWYNEQFF TGTGCCAGCAGGGGACTAGCGGAATGGTACAATGAGCAGTTCTTC
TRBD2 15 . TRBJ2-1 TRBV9 CASSVGAGVKNEQFF TGTGCCAGCAGCGTAGGCGCGGGGGTCAAAAATGAGCAGTTCTTC
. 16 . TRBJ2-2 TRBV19 CASSTLRQTNTGELFF TGTGCCAGTTCCACCCTCCGGCAGACTAACACCGGGGAGCTGTTTTTT
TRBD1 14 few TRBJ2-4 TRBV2 CASREGQGGNIQYF TGTGCCAGCAGGGAAGGACAGGGTGGGAACATTCAGTACTTC
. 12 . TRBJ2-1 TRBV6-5 CASSYQGPMGFF TGTGCCAGCAGTTACCAGGGTCCTATGGGGTTCTTC
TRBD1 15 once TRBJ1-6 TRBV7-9 CASSSTGFINSPLHF TGTGCCAGCAGCTCGACAGGGTTTATTAATTCACCCCTCCACTTT
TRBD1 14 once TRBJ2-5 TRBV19 CATLEGGRKETQYF TGTGCCACCCTAGAAGGGGGCCGTAAAGAGACCCAGTACTTC
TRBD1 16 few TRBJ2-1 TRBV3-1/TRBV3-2 CASSQARGTGGNEQFF TGTGCCAGCAGCCAAGCCCGGGGGACAGGGGGCAATGAGCAGTTCTTC
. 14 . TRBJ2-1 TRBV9 CASATGQMYNEQFF TGTGCCAGCGCAACTGGGCAAATGTACAATGAGCAGTTCTTC
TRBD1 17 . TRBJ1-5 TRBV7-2 CASSLDRGLYVNQPQHF TGTGCCAGCAGCTTAGACAGGGGGCTGTACGTAAATCAGCCCCAGCATTTT
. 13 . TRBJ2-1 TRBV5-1 CASSLASRDEQFF TGCGCCAGCAGCTTGGCAAGCAGGGATGAGCAGTTCTTC
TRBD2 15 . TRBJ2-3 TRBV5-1 CASSPQAGSTDTQYF TGCGCCAGCAGCCCGCAAGCGGGGAGCACAGATACGCAGTATTTT
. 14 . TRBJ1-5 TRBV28 CASKSGNSNQPQHF TGTGCCAGCAAGTCCGGTAATAGCAATCAGCCCCAGCATTTT
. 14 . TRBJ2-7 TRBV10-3 CAISSRTATYEQYF TGTGCCATCAGTTCTCGGACAGCGACCTACGAGCAGTACTTC
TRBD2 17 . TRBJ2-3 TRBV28 CASSFFSSGAHTDTQYF TGTGCCAGCAGTTTCTTTTCTAGCGGGGCCCACACAGATACGCAGTATTTT
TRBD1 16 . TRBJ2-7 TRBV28 CASSSSDRASSYEQYF TGTGCCAGCAGTTCCTCGGACAGGGCTAGCTCCTACGAGCAGTACTTC
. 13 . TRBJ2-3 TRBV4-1 CASSLGQTDTQYF TGCGCCAGCAGCCTCGGACAGACAGATACGCAGTATTTT
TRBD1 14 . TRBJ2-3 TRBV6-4 CASSDRGITDTQYF TGTGCCAGCAGCGACAGGGGAATTACAGATACGCAGTATTTT
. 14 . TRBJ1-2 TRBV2 CASSEARTGYGYTF TGTGCCAGCAGTGAAGCGCGAACAGGCTATGGCTACACCTTC
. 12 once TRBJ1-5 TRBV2 CASSDRFQPQHF TGTGCCAGCAGTGACAGGTTCCAGCCCCAGCATTTT
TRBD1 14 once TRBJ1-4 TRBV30 CAWSLGQSGGKLFF TGTGCCTGGAGTCTGGGACAGTCTGGAGGAAAACTGTTTTTT
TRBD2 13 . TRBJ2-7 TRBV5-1 CASRASGTYEQYF TGCGCCAGCAGGGCTAGCGGTACCTACGAGCAGTACTTC
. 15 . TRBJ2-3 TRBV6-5 CASRLLSGSTDTQYF TGTGCCAGCCGCCTTCTTAGCGGTTCCACAGATACGCAGTATTTT
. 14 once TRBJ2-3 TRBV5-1 CASRSGSGSDTQYF TGCGCCAGCAGATCCGGTAGCGGATCAGATACGCAGTATTTT
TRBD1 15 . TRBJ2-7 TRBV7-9 CASQAGRTGPYEQYF TGTGCCAGCCAAGCAGGACGGACAGGGCCCTACGAGCAGTACTTC
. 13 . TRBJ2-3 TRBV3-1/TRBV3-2 CASSQGLVDTQYF TGTGCCAGCAGCCAGGGACTTGTCGATACGCAGTATTTT
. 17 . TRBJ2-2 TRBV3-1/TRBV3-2 CASSQGYGQRNTGELFF TGTGCCAGCAGCCAAGGGTACGGACAGCGAAACACCGGGGAGCTGTTTTTT
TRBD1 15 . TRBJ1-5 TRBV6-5 CASRLTGKSNQPQHF TGTGCCAGCAGGCTGACAGGGAAGAGCAATCAGCCCCAGCATTTT
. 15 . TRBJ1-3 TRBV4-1 CASSQETVSGNTIYF TGCGCCAGCAGCCAAGAAACAGTCTCTGGAAACACCATATATTTT
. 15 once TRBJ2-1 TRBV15 CATSRDRPPYNEQFF TGTGCCACCAGCAGAGACAGGCCCCCCTACAATGAGCAGTTCTTC
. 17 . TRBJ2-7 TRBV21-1 CASSKLGGPLSFYEQYF TGTGCCAGCAGCAAATTGGGGGGGCCCCTTTCCTTCTACGAGCAGTACTTC
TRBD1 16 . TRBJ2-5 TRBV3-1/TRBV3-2 CASSLTGTGSKETQYF TGTGCCAGCAGCCTAACCGGGACAGGGTCCAAAGAGACCCAGTACTTC
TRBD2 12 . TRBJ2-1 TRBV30 CAWSGGRHEQFF TGTGCCTGGTCGGGGGGGAGGCATGAGCAGTTCTTC
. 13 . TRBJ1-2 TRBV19 CASRPDRKSGYTF TGTGCCAGTAGGCCGGACAGAAAGAGCGGCTACACCTTC
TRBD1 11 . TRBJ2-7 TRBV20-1 CSADNRGEQYF TGCAGTGCGGATAACAGGGGCGAGCAGTACTTC
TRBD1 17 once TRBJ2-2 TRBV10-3 CAISDPRQGADTGELFF TGTGCCATCAGTGATCCCCGACAGGGGGCAGACACCGGGGAGCTGTTTTTT
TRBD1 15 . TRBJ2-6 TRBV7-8 CASSFDRDGANVLTF TGTGCCAGCAGCTTTGACAGGGATGGGGCCAACGTCCTGACTTTC
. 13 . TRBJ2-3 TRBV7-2 CASSLELSDTQYF TGTGCCAGCAGCTTAGAGCTCTCAGATACGCAGTATTTT